This T cell receptor beta chain derives from a study of early T cells in non-severe SARS-CoV-2 infection. Across the whole study: Unpaired chains resulted from sequencing bulk RNA of unsorted whole blood.

Each CDR3 protein gets one entry after TCRdb re-called the 5' RACE reads with MiXCR. The sample shows 55,000 to 75,000 distinct CDR3 sequences, 7.7% of them seen only once. CDR1 is KGHSH and CDR2 is LQKENI in the germline V gene. The CDR3 spans 12 residues. V was pared by 2 bases and J by 10 bases, with 9 bases between. Material: whole blood. This receptor was obtained from an adult who was a healthcare worker with PCR-confirmed SARS-CoV-2 infection or an uninfected control (not recorded which). The chain uses TRBV18 and TRBJ2-1; D not resolved. The CDR3 sequence is CASSPTAWEQFF. The DNA of the CDR3 is TGTGCCAGCTCACCAACCGCTTGGGAGCAGTTCTTC.